The next 28 T cell receptor beta chains were all read from a single sample in a study of T cell responses to AZD1222 COVID-19 vaccine. The table came from immunoSEQ multiplex PCR; TCRdb's copy has only in-frame clones and leaves some out. The data show 95,000 to 150,000 clones, 75% to 90% seen once. The material sequenced was peripheral blood, taken on day 0 of AZD1222 vaccination. The receptors here all came from an adult in good health.

CDR3 DNA: TGTGCCAGCAGTGAAGTTGCAGGACAGGGGATCTACGAGCAGTACTTC. It specifies CASSEVAGQGIYEQYF. This chain joins TRBV2 and TRBJ2-7, with 9 bases identical to TRBD1. Germline CDR1 SNHLY, CDR2 FYNNEI. CDR3 size: 16 residues. The junction had 7 bases not matched to a gene; V was cut back by 1 base and J by 3 bases.

The rearrangement uses TRBV5-1 and TRBJ2-5, with D possibly matching TRBD1 (6 bases). This CDR3 has 18 amino acids. Trimming cost V 2 bases and J 0 bases, with 20 bases left between them. Germline CDR1 SGHRS, CDR2 YFSETQ. The DNA of the CDR3 is TGCGCCAGCAGCTTCCCCGGGACACCCTCGGGGTACCAAGAGACCCAGTACTTC. Its translation: CASSFPGTPSGYQETQYF.

V gene TRBV7-9 combines with J gene TRBJ2-1, with D tentatively TRBD1 (5 bases). This CDR3 has 13 residues. CDR1 and CDR2 (germline): SEHNR, FQNEAQ (reference sequence). V lost 5 bases, J lost 5 bases, and 10 bases lay in between. The DNA of the CDR3 is TGTGCCAGCAGCATAGGGGTCCACAATGAGCAGTTCTTC. It is translated as CASSIGVHNEQFF.

In this sample, this clone turned up once. J is TRBJ1-6 and V is TRBV10-3; weak D call: TRBD1 (6 bases). Looked up from germline, CDR1 is ENHRY and CDR2 is SYGVKD. This CDR3 has 15 residues. V was clipped by 6 bases and J by 2 bases, with 11 bases between them. The chain's CDR3 is CAIRDRPTYNSPLHF. In DNA, the CDR3 is TGTGCCATCAGAGACAGGCCAACCTATAATTCACCCCTCCACTTT.

This chain connects TRBV30 to TRBJ1-6; D ambiguous. This CDR3 comprises 12 residues. From germline, CDR1 is GTSNPN and CDR2 SVGIG (reference sequence). Deletions cut 2 bases from V and 9 bases from J, with 8 bases between. CDR3 sequence reads: CAWSFGISPLHF. Here the CDR3 DNA reads TGTGCCTGGAGTTTCGGAATTTCACCCCTCCACTTT. The whole variable domain, remainder taken from reference TRBV30 and TRBJ1-6, is SQTIHQWPATLVQPVGSPLSLECTVEGTSNPNLYWYRQAAGRGLQLLFYSVGIGQISSEVPQNLSASRPQDRQFILSSKKLLLSDSGFYLCAWSFGISPLHFGNGTRLTVT.

V usage is TRBV11-2 and J usage is TRBJ1-6; D is unresolved. Trimming removed 0 bases at V and 8 bases at J, with 5 bases between. The germline V gene has CDR1 SGHAT and CDR2 FQNNGV. The CDR3 consists of 13 residues. The CDR3 region has the DNA TGTGCCAGCAGCTTAGATTGGGATTCACCCCTCCACTTT. Translation gives CASSLDWDSPLHF.

The chain combines TRBV15 with TRBJ2-3; 12 bases agree with TRBD2. CDR1 and CDR2 (germline): LNHNV, YYDKDF (reference sequence). V lost 0 bases and J lost 3; bases outside the gene matches: 10. This CDR3 is 19 amino acids long. DNA for the CDR3: TGTGCCACCAGCAGAGACCCTCGGGGGCTAGCGGGAGGGACAGATACGCAGTATTTT. It encodes CATSRDPRGLAGGTDTQYF.

This rearrangement joins TRBV5-1 to TRBJ2-3; TRBD2 aligns across 7 bases. The CDR3 runs 15 residues. Looked up from germline, CDR1 is SGHRS and CDR2 is YFSETQ. The V and J ends lost 3 bases and 2 bases, in that order; junction bases with no gene match: 6. CDR3: CASSYGAGSTDTQYF. In DNA, the CDR3 is TGCGCCAGCAGCTACGGAGCGGGGTCCACAGATACGCAGTATTTT. The variable domain in full, completed from reference TRBV5-1 and TRBJ2-3, reads KAGVTQTPRYLIKTRGQQVTLSCSPISGHRSVSWYQQTPGQGLQFLFEYFSETQRNKGNFPGRFSGRQFSNSRSEMNVSTLELGDSALYLCASSYGAGSTDTQYFGPGTRLTVL.

There are a few counts of this clone. The chain uses TRBV2 and TRBJ2-5, with D hard to call. Germline CDR1 reads SNHLY; CDR2 reads FYNNEI. This CDR3 spans 10 amino acids. V gave up 8 bases and J gave up 2 bases, with 3 bases separating them. CDR3 in DNA: TGTGCCAGCGGGCAAGAGACCCAGTACTTC. Translation: CASGQETQYF.

The chain couples TRBV9 to TRBJ2-2; 7 positions agree with TRBD1. The ends lost 4 bases at V and 6 bases at J; junction bases unmatched: 9. CDR3 size: 15 residues. The germline CDR1 and CDR2 sequences are SGDLS and YYNGEE. CDR3 amino acids: CASSPPDRESGELFF. The CDR3 DNA reads as TGTGCCAGCAGCCCCCCTGACAGGGAATCCGGGGAGCTGTTTTTT.

The chain couples TRBV27 to TRBJ2-6; maybe TRBD1 (5 bases). V lost 0 bases to trimming and J lost 4 bases, with 10 bases between them. Germline V CDR1 and CDR2: MNHEY, SMNVEV (reference sequence). This CDR3 comprises 16 residues. The CDR3 region is CASSLSVGLGANVLTF. Written as DNA, the CDR3 is TGTGCCAGCAGTTTATCCGTGGGGCTAGGGGCCAACGTCCTGACTTTC.

This clone appeared a single time. The chain links TRBV18 to TRBJ2-2; D uncertain. V gave up 6 bases and J gave up 6 bases, with 8 bases separating them. The CDR3 runs 12 residues. Germline V gene sequence: CDR1 KGHSH, CDR2 LQKENI. The CDR3 sequence is CASSPGPGELFF. The DNA of the CDR3 is TGTGCCAGCTCCCCTGGCCCCGGGGAGCTGTTTTTT.

The chain carries TRBV7-9 and TRBJ2-7, with a tentative D call TRBD1 (5 bases). This CDR3 is built from 13 residues. V gave up 6 bases and J gave up 2 bases, with 11 bases separating them. Germline V gene sequence: CDR1 SEHNR, CDR2 FQNEAQ (reference sequence). CDR3 region: CASRPTGTYEQYF. CDR3 nucleotides: TGTGCCAGCAGACCTACAGGAACCTACGAGCAGTACTTC.

The chain couples TRBV2 to TRBJ1-5; D gene ambiguous. The CDR3 is 15 amino acids. Trimming pared 10 bases from V and 1 base from J, leaving 17 bases between. Germline lookup yields CDR1 SNHLY and CDR2 FYNNEI. The CDR3 coding sequence is TGTGCCACCTCGTTGGAAGAGACGAGCAATCAGCCCCAGCATTTT. Protein sequence: CATSLEETSNQPQHF.

This clone was picked up a small number of times. The chain has TRBV18 and TRBJ1-6; TRBD1 aligns across 10 bases. Germline trimming cut 2 bases from V and 8 bases from J; bases unmatched to any gene: 6. Germline V gene sequence: CDR1 KGHSH, CDR2 LQKENI. This CDR3 comprises 16 residues. The CDR3 reads CASSPTGTGVYSPLHF. The CDR3, as DNA: TGTGCCAGCTCACCAACCGGGACAGGGGTATATTCACCCCTCCACTTT.

Notes on this clone: This sample also contains other DNA sequences that code for the same CDR3. The rearrangement uses TRBV11-2 and TRBJ2-7, with 9 bases lining up with TRBD1. Trimming took 5 bases from V and 4 from J; bases not matched to a gene: 6. The CDR3 contains 14 residues. Germline lookup yields CDR1 SGHAT and CDR2 FQNNGV. The CDR3 here is CASSPGQGLYEQYF. The CDR3 region has the DNA TGTGCCAGCAGCCCGGGACAGGGCTTATACGAGCAGTACTTC.

The chain couples TRBV7-2 to TRBJ1-1; D possibly corresponds to TRBD1 (6 bases). The V end was cut by 1 base, the J end by 12 bases, with 15 bases between. Germline CDR1 and CDR2: SGHTA and FQGNSA. The CDR3 sequence is 13 residues long. DNA of the CDR3: TGTGCCAGCAGCTTAGACAGACAGGTAGTCTCTTTCTTT. This gives the protein CASSLDRQVVSFF.

This chain joins TRBV6-2 or TRBV6-3 and TRBJ2-7, with D perhaps TRBD2 (5 bases). The CDR3 runs to 15 residues. Between the trimmed V and J ends, which lost 0 bases and 3 bases, there was a span of 12 bases. CDR1 and CDR2 (germline): MNHEY, SVGEGT. CDR3 coding DNA: TGTGCCAGCAGTTACTCGGTGGCCGGGGACTACGAGCAGTACTTC. Protein: CASSYSVAGDYEQYF.

The chain links TRBV5-6 to TRBJ2-3; D might be TRBD2 (6 bases). The V and J ends lost 0 bases and 2 bases respectively, with 13 bases between them. Germline V gene lookup returns CDR1 SGHDT and CDR2 YYEEEE. This CDR3 region has 16 residues. CDR3 DNA: TGTGCCAGCAGCTTGGTGGGCGGGGCCATCACAGATACGCAGTATTTT. Encoded protein: CASSLVGGAITDTQYF. Supplemented by reference TRBV5-6 and TRBJ2-3, the full variable domain reads DAGVTQSPTHLIKTRGQQVTLRCSPKSGHDTVSWYQQALGQGPQFIFQYYEEEERQRGNFPDRFSGHQFPNYSSELNVNALLLGDSALYLCASSLVGGAITDTQYFGPGTRLTVL.

This clone appeared a single time. V is TRBV20-1 and J is TRBJ2-3, with 7 bases that match TRBD1. This CDR3 is 14 amino acids long. The V and J ends lost 3 bases and 1 base, in that order; junction bases with no gene match: 4. Germline-derived CDR1 and CDR2 are DFQATT and SNEGSKA (reference sequence). In DNA form, the CDR3 reads TGCAGTGCTAGTGGGCAGGGGGGCACAGATACGCAGTATTTT. It is translated as CSASGQGGTDTQYF.

This chain connects TRBV4-3 to TRBJ1-2; 9 bases line up with TRBD1. CDR1 LGHNA and CDR2 YSLEER come from the germline V gene. J lost 5 bases, V lost 3 bases, and 10 bases had no gene match. This CDR3 comprises 16 residues. The CDR3 DNA follows: TGCGCCAGCAGCCAGGACAGGGGCGGGGGCAGGTATGGCTACACCTTC. It codes for CASSQDRGGGRYGYTF.

The chain is built from TRBV27 and TRBJ2-3; 10 bases fit TRBD2. The length of the CDR3 is 19 residues. The trim removed 10 bases at V and 2 bases at J, leaving 21 bases unmatched. Germline V gene data show CDR1 as MNHEY and CDR2 as SMNVEV (reference sequence). CDR3 nucleotides: TGTGCCACCCGGAGTCTAGCGGGAGTTTCTGTTGTGGTCACAGATACGCAGTATTTT. This sequence encodes CATRSLAGVSVVVTDTQYF.

The chain combines TRBV15 with TRBJ2-7; 8 bases align to TRBD1. Losses at the gene ends were 3 bases for V and 0 bases for J; bases not matched to a gene: 7. The CDR3 loop spans 16 amino acids. Germline V gives CDR1 LNHNV, CDR2 YYDKDF (reference sequence). The CDR3 sequence: CATSSDWTGPSYEQYF. In nucleotides, the CDR3 is TGTGCCACCAGCAGCGACTGGACAGGGCCCTCCTACGAGCAGTACTTC.

V and J are TRBV11-2 and TRBJ1-2; D remains unclear. Trimming took 1 base from V and 4 from J, leaving 10 bases between them. The CDR3 sequence is 14 residues long. The germline gives CDR1 SGHAT, CDR2 FQNNGV. Here the CDR3 DNA reads TGTGCCAGCAGCTTAGTGACCGGCGCCTATGGCTACACCTTC. As protein: CASSLVTGAYGYTF.

The CDR3 here is CASSQTRGSTGELFF. Here the CDR3 DNA reads TGTGCCAGCAGCCAAACCAGGGGCTCCACCGGGGAGCTGTTTTTT. The rearrangement uses TRBV11-3 and TRBJ2-2, with D perhaps matching TRBD1 (6 bases). CDR1 and CDR2 (germline): SGHNT, YENEEA. Trimming took 5 bases from V and 4 from J, leaving 14 bases between them. The CDR3 loop spans 15 amino acids. Full variable domain (missing parts from reference TRBV11-3 and TRBJ2-2): EAGVVQSPRYKIIEKKQPVAFWCNPISGHNTLYWYLQNLGQGPELLIRYENEEAVDDSQLPKDRFSAERLKGVDSTLKIQPAELGDSAVYLCASSQTRGSTGELFFGEGSRLTVL.

The chain employs TRBV4-2 and TRBJ1-2; 7 nucleotides agree with TRBD1. The J segment lost 7 bases and the V segment lost 4 bases, leaving 9 bases of the junction unmatched. CDR3 length: 14 residues. Germline CDR1 is LGHNA and CDR2 is YNFKEQ. Here the CDR3 reads CASSRSGTEVGYTF. CDR3 in DNA: TGTGCCAGCAGCCGCTCCGGGACAGAAGTTGGCTACACCTTC.

This rearrangement joins TRBV27 to TRBJ1-5; a possible D gene is TRBD1 (5 bases). The CDR3 runs to 18 residues. From germline, CDR1 is MNHEY and CDR2 SMNVEV (reference sequence). Between the trimmed V and J ends, which lost 5 bases and 7 bases, there was a span of 27 bases. The CDR3 DNA follows: TGTGCCAGCAGTAGAAGGGGTGCGTGGGAGGGGTTTGGGCAGCCCCAGCATTTT. Its protein is CASSRRGAWEGFGQPQHF.

In this sample, this clone turned up once. The gene calls are TRBV6-5 and TRBJ2-3; 7 nucleotides line up with TRBD2. Germline V gene sequence: CDR1 MNHEY, CDR2 SVGAGI. The CDR3 extends over 15 amino acids. Trimming cost V 1 base and J 5 bases; bases outside gene matches: 6. This chain's CDR3 is CASSYYGRPGDTQYF. CDR3 DNA: TGTGCCAGCAGTTACTACGGGAGGCCCGGAGATACGCAGTATTTT.